This T cell receptor beta chain comes out of a study of blood T cell repertoires in COVID-19 (dated by TCRdb to the early 2020s). With regard to the full study: The collaborator samples originated in the United States, Italy and Spain and spanned the acute and convalescent phases of COVID-19. The prospective study material was composed of cDNA or gDNA derived from T cells, B-cell-depleted T cells, or PBMCs. The dataset comprised deeply sampled blood TCRbeta repertoires from subjects exposed to, actively infected with, or recovered from COVID-19. A freely available public database, intended as a resource for researchers studying the immune response to SARS-CoV-2, is where the repertoires were released. The samples were drawn from the first 160 participants of the ongoing ImmuneRACE study and from over 950 subjects provided by 6 global collaborators. Nearly every sample came with metadata listing a de-identified subject ID, COVID-19 status, age in years and sex. Where available, HLA class I and class II types were taken from metadata supplied by the sample provider and were not determined by assay-based typing.

The immunoSEQ Assay, a bias-controlled multiplex PCR, was used to amplify TCRbeta CDR3 regions from genomic DNA. Per the source publication's procedure: Within the assay, amplification of reference gene primers was used to estimate how many nucleated cells each sample contained. To quantify the absolute abundance of each unique TCRbeta CDR3 rearrangement, sequence reads were collapsed and filtered. For each sample, productive Simpson clonality was calculated as the square root of Simpson's diversity index across productive rearrangements. TCRdb carries this immuneACCESS record with in-frame sequences only. Its versions omit some clonotypes, under half of them owing to an unresolved V gene in the studies checked, with the rest unexplained. V and J calls plus clone size are reproduced from that table; the DNA served to infer D and trimming. This sample comprises some 500,000 clones, around nine tenths of them detected only once. The ten largest clonotypes hold approximately 1.8% of the sample.

With respect to this clone: What this receptor recognizes is not known. No much larger clonotype is one base removed from it; base qualities were not supplied.

Participants in the prospective study were aged 18 to 89 years, lived in 20 to 30 United States geographic areas, and enrolled through a virtual design. In the prospective study, participants were assigned to cohorts based on the clinical history participants reported in a screening survey and a study questionnaire. Recovered participants in ImmuneRACE Cohort 3 were defined as having two consecutive negative NP/OP PCR tests, clearance from a healthcare professional, or resolution of symptoms. Mobile phlebotomists in the prospective study collected whole blood, serum and a nasopharyngeal or oropharyngeal swab from every participant. Prospective study participants could optionally give additional blood draws and questionnaires over a roughly 2-month period. Prospective study blood samples were shipped either frozen or at room temperature before DNA extraction. V lost 2 bases and J lost 2 bases, and the count of bases not matched to a germline gene is 9. CDR1 and CDR2 are drawn from the germline V gene: KGHDR, SFDVKD. The CDR3 runs 17 amino acids, cysteine and phenylalanine included. CDR3 DNA only is kept here, 51 bases in frame from base 1.

Study-wide findings and limitations: The amount of clinical and demographic metadata varied by source and participant and was provided uncurated.

The V and J segments used are TRBV24-1 and TRBJ2-7; 9 central bases correspond to TRBD1. The sequence derives from a woman between 35 and 50 years old who had recovered from COVID-19. Sequencing was carried out using PBMCs or T cells enriched from blood (not recorded which). Here is the DNA: TGTGCCACCAGTGATTCGACAGGGGGAGCGACCCCCTACGAGCAGTACTTC. Its protein product is CATSDSTGGATPYEQYF.